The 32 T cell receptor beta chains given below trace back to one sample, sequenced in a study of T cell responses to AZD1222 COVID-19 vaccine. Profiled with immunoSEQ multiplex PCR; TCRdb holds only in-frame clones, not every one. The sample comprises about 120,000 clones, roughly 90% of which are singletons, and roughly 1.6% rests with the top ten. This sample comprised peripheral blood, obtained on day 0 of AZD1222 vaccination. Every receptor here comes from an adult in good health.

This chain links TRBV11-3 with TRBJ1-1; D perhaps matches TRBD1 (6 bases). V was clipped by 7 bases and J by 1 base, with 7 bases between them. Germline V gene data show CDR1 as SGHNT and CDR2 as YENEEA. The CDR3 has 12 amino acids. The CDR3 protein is CASTQGNTEAFF. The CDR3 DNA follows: TGTGCCAGCACACAGGGGAACACTGAAGCTTTCTTT.

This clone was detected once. The CDR3 here is CASSYTRVEQYF. The CDR3 coding sequence is TGTGCCAGCAGTTACACCAGGGTCGAGCAGTACTTC. This chain joins TRBV6-6 and TRBJ2-7; a possible D gene is TRBD1 (5 bases). Between the trimmed V and J ends, which lost 2 bases and 6 bases, there was a span of 8 bases. Germline CDR1 MNHNY, CDR2 SVGAGI (reference sequence). The CDR3 runs 12 residues.

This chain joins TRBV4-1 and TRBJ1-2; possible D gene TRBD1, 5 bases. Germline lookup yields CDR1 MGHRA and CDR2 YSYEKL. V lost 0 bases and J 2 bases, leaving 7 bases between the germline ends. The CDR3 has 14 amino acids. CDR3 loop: CASSQDPGNYGYTF. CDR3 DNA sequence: TGCGCCAGCAGCCAAGATCCAGGGAACTATGGCTACACCTTC.

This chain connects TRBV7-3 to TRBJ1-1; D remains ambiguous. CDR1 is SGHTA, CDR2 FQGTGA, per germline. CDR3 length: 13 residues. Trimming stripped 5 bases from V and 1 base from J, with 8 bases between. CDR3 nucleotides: TGTGCCAGCAGCACACGGACGAACACTGAAGCTTTCTTT. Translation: CASSTRTNTEAFF.

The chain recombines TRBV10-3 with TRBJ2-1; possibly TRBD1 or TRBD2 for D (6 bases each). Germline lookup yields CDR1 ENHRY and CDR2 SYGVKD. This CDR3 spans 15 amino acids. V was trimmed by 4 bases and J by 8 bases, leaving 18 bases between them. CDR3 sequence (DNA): TGTGCCATCAGTGTCACACAGGGAGGAGGCGATGAGCAGTTCTTC. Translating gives CAISVTQGGGDEQFF.

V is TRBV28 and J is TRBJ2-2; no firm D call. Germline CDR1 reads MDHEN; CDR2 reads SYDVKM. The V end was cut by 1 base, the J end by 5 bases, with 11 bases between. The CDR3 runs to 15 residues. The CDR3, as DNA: TGTGCCAGCAGTTTATTAGTGAGTAGAACCGGGGAGCTGTTTTTT. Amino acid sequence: CASSLLVSRTGELFF.

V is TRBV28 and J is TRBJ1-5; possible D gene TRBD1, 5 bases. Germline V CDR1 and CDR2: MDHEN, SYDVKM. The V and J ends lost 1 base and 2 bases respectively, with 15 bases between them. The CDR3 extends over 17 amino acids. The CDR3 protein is CASSLYFGGGGNQPQHF. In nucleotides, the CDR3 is TGTGCCAGCAGTTTATACTTTGGGGGAGGGGGCAATCAGCCCCAGCATTTT.

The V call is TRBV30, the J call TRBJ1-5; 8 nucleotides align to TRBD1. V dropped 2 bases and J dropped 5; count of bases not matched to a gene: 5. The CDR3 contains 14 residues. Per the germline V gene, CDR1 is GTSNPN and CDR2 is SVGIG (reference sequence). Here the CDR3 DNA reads TGTGCCTGGAGTTCGATACAGGGGGATCAGCCCCAGCATTTT. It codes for CAWSSIQGDQPQHF.

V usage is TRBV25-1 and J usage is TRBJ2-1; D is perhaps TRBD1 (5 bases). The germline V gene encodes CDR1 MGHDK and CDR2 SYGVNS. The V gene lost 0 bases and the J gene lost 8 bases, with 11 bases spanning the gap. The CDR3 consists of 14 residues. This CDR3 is CASSEYDSLDEQFF. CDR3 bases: TGTGCCAGCAGTGAATACGACAGCCTTGATGAGCAGTTCTTC.

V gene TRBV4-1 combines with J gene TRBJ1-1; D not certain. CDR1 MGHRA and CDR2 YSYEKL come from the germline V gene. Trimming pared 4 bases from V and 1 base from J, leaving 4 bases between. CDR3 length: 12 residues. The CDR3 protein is CASSPTNTEAFF. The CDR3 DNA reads TGCGCCAGCAGCCCCACGAACACTGAAGCTTTCTTT.

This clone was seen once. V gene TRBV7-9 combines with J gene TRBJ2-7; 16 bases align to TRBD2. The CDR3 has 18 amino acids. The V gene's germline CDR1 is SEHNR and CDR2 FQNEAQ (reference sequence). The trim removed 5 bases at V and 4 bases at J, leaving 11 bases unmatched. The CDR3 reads CASSPSGTSGRAMYEQYF. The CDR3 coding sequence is TGTGCCAGCAGCCCCTCCGGGACTAGCGGGAGGGCCATGTACGAGCAGTACTTC. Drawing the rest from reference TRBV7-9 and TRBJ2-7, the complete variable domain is DTGVSQNPRHKITKRGQNVTFRCDPISEHNRLYWYRQTLGQGPEFLTYFQNEAQLEKSRLLSDRFSAERPKGSFSTLEIQRTEQGDSAMYLCASSPSGTSGRAMYEQYFGPGTRLTVT.

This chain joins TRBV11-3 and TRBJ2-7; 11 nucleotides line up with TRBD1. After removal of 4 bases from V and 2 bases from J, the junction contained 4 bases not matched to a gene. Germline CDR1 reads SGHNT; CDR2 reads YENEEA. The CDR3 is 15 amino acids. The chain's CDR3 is CASSYGTGGAYEQYF. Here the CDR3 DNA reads TGTGCCAGCAGCTACGGGACAGGGGGAGCCTACGAGCAGTACTTC.

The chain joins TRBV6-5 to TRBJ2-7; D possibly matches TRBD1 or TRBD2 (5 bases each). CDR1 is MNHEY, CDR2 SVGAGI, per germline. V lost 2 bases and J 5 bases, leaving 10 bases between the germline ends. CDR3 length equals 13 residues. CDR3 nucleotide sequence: TGTGCCAGCAGTTACGGTGGGACCAACGAGCAGTACTTC. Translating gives CASSYGGTNEQYF.

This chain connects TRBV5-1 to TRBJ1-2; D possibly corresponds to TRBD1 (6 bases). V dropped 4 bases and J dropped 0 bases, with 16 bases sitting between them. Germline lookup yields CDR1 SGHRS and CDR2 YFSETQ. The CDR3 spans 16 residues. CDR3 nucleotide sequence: TGCGCCAGCAGCATCGCCACAGGGCTAGCTAACTATGGCTACACCTTC. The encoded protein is CASSIATGLANYGYTF.

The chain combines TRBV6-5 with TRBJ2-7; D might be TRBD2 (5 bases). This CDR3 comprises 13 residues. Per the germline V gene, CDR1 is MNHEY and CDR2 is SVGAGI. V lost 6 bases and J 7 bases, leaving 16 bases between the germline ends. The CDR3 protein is CASRLLRRTEQYF. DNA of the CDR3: TGTGCCAGCAGATTACTCAGGCGGACTGAGCAGTACTTC.

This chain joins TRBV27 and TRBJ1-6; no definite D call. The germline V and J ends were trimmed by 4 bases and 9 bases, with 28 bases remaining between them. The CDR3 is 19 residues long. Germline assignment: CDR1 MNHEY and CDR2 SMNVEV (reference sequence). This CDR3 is CASSSYTAVGDPGGSPLHF. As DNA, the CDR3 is TGTGCCAGCAGTTCATACACGGCCGTAGGAGACCCTGGAGGTTCACCCCTCCACTTT.

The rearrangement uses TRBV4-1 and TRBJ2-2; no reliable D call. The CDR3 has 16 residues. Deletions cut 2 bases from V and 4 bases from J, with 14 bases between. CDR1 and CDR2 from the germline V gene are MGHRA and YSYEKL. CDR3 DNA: TGCGCCAGCAGCCAATTCGGGCAGTTTGGCACCGGGGAGCTGTTTTTT. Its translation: CASSQFGQFGTGELFF.

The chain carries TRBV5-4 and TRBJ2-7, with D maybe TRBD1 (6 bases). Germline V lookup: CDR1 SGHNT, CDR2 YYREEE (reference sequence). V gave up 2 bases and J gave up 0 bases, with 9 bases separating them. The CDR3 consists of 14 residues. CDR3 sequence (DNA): TGTGCCAGCAGCTTCGCAGGGGTCTCCTACGAGCAGTACTTC. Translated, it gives CASSFAGVSYEQYF.

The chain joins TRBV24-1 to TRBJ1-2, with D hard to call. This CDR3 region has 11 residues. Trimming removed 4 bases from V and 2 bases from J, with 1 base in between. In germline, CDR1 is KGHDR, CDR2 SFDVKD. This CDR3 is CATSDNYGYTF. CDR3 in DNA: TGTGCCACCAGTGACAACTATGGCTACACCTTC.

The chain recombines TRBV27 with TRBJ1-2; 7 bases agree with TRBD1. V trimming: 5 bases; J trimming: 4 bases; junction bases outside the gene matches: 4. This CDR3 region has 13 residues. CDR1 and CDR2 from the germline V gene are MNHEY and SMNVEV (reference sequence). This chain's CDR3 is CASSGQASYGYTF. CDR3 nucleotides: TGTGCCAGCAGTGGACAGGCCTCCTATGGCTACACCTTC.

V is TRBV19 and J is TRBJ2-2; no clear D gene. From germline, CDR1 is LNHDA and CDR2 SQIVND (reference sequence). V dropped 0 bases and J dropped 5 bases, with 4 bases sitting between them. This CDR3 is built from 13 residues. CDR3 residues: CASSIDETGELFF. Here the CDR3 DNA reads TGTGCCAGTAGTATAGATGAGACCGGGGAGCTGTTTTTT.

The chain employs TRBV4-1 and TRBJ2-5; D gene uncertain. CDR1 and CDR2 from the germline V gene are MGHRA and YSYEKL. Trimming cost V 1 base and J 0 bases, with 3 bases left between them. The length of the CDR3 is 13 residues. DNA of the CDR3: TGCGCCAGCAGCCAAGGCAACCAAGAGACCCAGTACTTC. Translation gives CASSQGNQETQYF.

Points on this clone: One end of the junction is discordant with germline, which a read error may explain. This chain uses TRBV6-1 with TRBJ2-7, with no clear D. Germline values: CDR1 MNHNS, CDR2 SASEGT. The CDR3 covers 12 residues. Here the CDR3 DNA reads TGTGCCAGCGGTGATAGGTTAGGCGAGCAGTACTTC. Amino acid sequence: CASGDRLGEQYF.

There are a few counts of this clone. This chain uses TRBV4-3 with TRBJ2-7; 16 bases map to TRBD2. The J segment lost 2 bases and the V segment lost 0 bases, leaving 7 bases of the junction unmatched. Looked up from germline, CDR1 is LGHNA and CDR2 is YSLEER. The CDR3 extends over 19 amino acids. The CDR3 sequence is CASSQEPGTSGRVPYEQYF. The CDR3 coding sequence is TGCGCCAGCAGCCAAGAGCCTGGGACTAGCGGGAGGGTCCCCTACGAGCAGTACTTC.

The CDR3 sequence: CASSLTSGSGDTQYF. The CDR3 DNA reads as TGTGCCAGCAGCTTGACTAGCGGGAGTGGAGATACGCAGTATTTT. This rearrangement joins TRBV5-6 to TRBJ2-3; 11 bases line up with TRBD2. V lost 1 base and J lost 5; bases outside the gene matches: 3. This CDR3 has 15 residues. The V gene's germline CDR1 is SGHDT and CDR2 YYEEEE.

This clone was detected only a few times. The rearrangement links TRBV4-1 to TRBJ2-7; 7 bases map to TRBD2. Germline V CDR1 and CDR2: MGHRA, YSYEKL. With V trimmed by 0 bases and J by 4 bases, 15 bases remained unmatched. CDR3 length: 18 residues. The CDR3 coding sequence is TGCGCCAGCAGCCAAGATCCCAATTCGCGGGAGCTTATGTACGAGCAGTACTTC. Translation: CASSQDPNSRELMYEQYF.

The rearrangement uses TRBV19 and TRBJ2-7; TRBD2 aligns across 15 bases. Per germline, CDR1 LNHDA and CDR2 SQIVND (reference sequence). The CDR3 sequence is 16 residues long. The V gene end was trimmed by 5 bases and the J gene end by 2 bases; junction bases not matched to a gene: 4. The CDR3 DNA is TGTGCCAGTAGTGGGGGACTAGCGGGAGGTCCCTACGAGCAGTACTTC. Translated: CASSGGLAGGPYEQYF.

The CDR3, as DNA: TGTGCCAGCAGCCCAGCGGCGGGGTCCCCAAGCTCCTACGAGCAGTACTTC. Its translation is CASSPAAGSPSSYEQYF. The chain joins TRBV13 to TRBJ2-7; tentative D call: TRBD2 (6 bases). Trimming took 5 bases from V and 0 from J, leaving 20 bases between them. CDR3 length: 17 amino acids. Germline loops: CDR1 PRHDT, CDR2 FYEKMQ (reference sequence). Combining the CDR3 with reference TRBV13 and TRBJ2-7 gives the whole variable domain AAGVIQSPRHLIKEKRETATLKCYPIPRHDTVYWYQQGPGQDPQFLISFYEKMQSDKGSIPDRFSAQQFSDYHSELNMSSLELGDSALYFCASSPAAGSPSSYEQYFGPGTRLTVT.

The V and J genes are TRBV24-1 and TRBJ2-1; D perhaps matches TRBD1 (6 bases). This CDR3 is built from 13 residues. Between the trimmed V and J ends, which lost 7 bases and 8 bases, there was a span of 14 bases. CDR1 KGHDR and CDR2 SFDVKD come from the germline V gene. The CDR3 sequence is CATSMDSQDEQFF. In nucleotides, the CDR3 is TGTGCCACCAGCATGGACAGCCAGGATGAGCAGTTCTTC.

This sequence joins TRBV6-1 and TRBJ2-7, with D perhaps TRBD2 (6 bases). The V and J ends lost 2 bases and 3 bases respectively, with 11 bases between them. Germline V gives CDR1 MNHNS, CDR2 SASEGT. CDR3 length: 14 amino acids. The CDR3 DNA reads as TGTGCCAGCAGTGAATGGGTGGGGGGCTACGAGCAGTACTTC. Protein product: CASSEWVGGYEQYF.

CDR3 in amino acids: CASSVDGDQPQHF. CDR3 nucleotides: TGTGCCAGCAGCGTAGATGGGGATCAGCCCCAGCATTTT. The chain recombines TRBV9 with TRBJ1-5; D ambiguous. CDR1 and CDR2 (germline): SGDLS, YYNGEE. V was clipped by 0 bases and J by 5 bases, with 6 bases between them. The CDR3 covers 13 residues.

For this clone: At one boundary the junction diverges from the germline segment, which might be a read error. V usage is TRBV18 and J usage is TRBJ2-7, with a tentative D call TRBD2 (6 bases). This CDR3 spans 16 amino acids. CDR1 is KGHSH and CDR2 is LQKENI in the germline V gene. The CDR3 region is CASSPRPGRDSYEQYF. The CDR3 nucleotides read TGTGCCAGCTCCCCACGACCGGGGCGGGACTCCTACGAGCAGTACTTC.